Listed below are T cell receptor beta chains from one sample, sequenced in a study of T-cell memory formation after mild COVID-19. TCRdb used MiXCR to reprocess the 5' RACE reads, holding one entry per CDR3 protein. This sample yields 300,000 to 350,000 distinct CDR3 sequences, of which roughly 13% are seen a single time; about a fifth belongs to the top ten. The sample consisted of PBMCs or a T cell subset sorted from them (not recorded which). These receptors were collected from a man younger than 35 who had mild COVID-19 (a few samples of this study predate the infection). Cell type and time point are not known. Both conserved end residues are part of each CDR3. A D gene is named only where the DNA matches it firmly. The size entry is marked missing in some rows and otherwise reads once, few, many or a size class.

abundance: NA; v_gene: TRBV7-9; j_gene: TRBJ2-7; d_gene: TRBD1; CDR3aa: CASRLEAQGGEQYF; CDR3nt: TGTGCCAGCAGGCTAGAGGCACAGGGGGGCGAGCAGTACTTC
abundance: NA; v_gene: TRBV7-8; j_gene: TRBJ1-5; d_gene: NA; CDR3aa: CASSPSRQYNQPQHF; CDR3nt: TGTGCCAGCAGCCCTAGTCGCCAGTATAATCAGCCCCAGCATTTT
abundance: few; v_gene: TRBV20-1; j_gene: TRBJ2-5; d_gene: NA; CDR3aa: CSARPGTLSETQYF; CDR3nt: TGCAGTGCTAGACCGGGCACCTTAAGCGAGACCCAGTACTTC
abundance: many; v_gene: TRBV9; j_gene: TRBJ1-4; d_gene: TRBD1; CDR3aa: CASSEDRGQGEKLFF; CDR3nt: TGTGCCAGCAGCGAGGACAGGGGGCAAGGTGAAAAACTGTTTTTT
abundance: few; v_gene: TRBV4-1; j_gene: TRBJ1-2; d_gene: NA; CDR3aa: CASSQAYRGGPNPYGYTF; CDR3nt: TGCGCCAGCAGCCAGGCCTACCGCGGGGGTCCGAACCCCTATGGCTACACCTTC
abundance: few; v_gene: TRBV6-5; j_gene: TRBJ2-3; d_gene: TRBD2; CDR3aa: CASSRAGALGTDTQYF; CDR3nt: TGTGCCAGCAGCCGAGCGGGGGCCCTGGGGACAGATACGCAGTATTTT
abundance: many; v_gene: TRBV7-2; j_gene: TRBJ2-2; d_gene: TRBD2; CDR3aa: CASSLEALRGLAVHGELFF; CDR3nt: TGTGCCAGCAGCTTAGAAGCCCTTCGTGGACTAGCGGTTCACGGGGAGCTGTTTTTT
abundance: NA; v_gene: TRBV7-3; j_gene: TRBJ2-2; d_gene: TRBD2; CDR3aa: CASSPLGLVNTGELFF; CDR3nt: TGTGCCAGCAGCCCGTTGGGACTAGTTAACACCGGGGAGCTGTTTTTT
abundance: few; v_gene: TRBV6-4; j_gene: TRBJ2-5; d_gene: TRBD2; CDR3aa: CASSDNGGAGETQYF; CDR3nt: TGTGCCAGCAGTGACAACGGGGGGGCCGGGGAGACCCAGTACTTC
abundance: NA; v_gene: TRBV5-1; j_gene: TRBJ2-5; d_gene: NA; CDR3aa: CASSTGHPETQYF; CDR3nt: TGCGCCAGCAGCACGGGACACCCAGAGACCCAGTACTTC
abundance: NA; v_gene: TRBV27; j_gene: TRBJ1-5; d_gene: NA; CDR3aa: CASSTLGRGSNQPQHF; CDR3nt: TGTGCCAGCAGTACCCTGGGTCGGGGTAGCAATCAGCCCCAGCATTTT
abundance: many; v_gene: TRBV7-3; j_gene: TRBJ2-1; d_gene: NA; CDR3aa: CASSLSGTYNEQFF; CDR3nt: TGTGCCAGCAGCTTATCGGGGACCTACAATGAGCAGTTCTTC
abundance: few; v_gene: TRBV7-2; j_gene: TRBJ2-2; d_gene: NA; CDR3aa: CASSLASGLTGELFF; CDR3nt: TGTGCCAGCAGCTTAGCGTCCGGGCTCACCGGGGAGCTGTTTTTT
abundance: NA; v_gene: TRBV7-3; j_gene: TRBJ2-1; d_gene: NA; CDR3aa: CASSLRDDSKQFF; CDR3nt: TGTGCCAGCAGCTTACGGGACGACTCAAAGCAGTTCTTC
abundance: few; v_gene: TRBV18; j_gene: TRBJ2-3; d_gene: TRBD2; CDR3aa: CASSPLSSGATDTQYF; CDR3nt: TGTGCCAGCTCACCACTTTCTAGCGGGGCCACAGATACGCAGTATTTT
abundance: few; v_gene: TRBV7-3; j_gene: TRBJ2-5; d_gene: TRBD2; CDR3aa: CASSSIAGGQETQYF; CDR3nt: TGTGCCAGCAGCTCGATAGCGGGGGGACAAGAGACCCAGTACTTC
abundance: few; v_gene: TRBV27; j_gene: TRBJ2-3; d_gene: TRBD2; CDR3aa: CASSLRSTSQLADTQYF; CDR3nt: TGTGCCAGCAGTTTACGGTCGACTAGCCAATTGGCAGATACGCAGTATTTT
abundance: NA; v_gene: TRBV24-1; j_gene: TRBJ2-3; d_gene: NA; CDR3aa: CATSSADTQYF; CDR3nt: TGTGCCACCAGTAGCGCGGATACGCAGTATTTT
abundance: NA; v_gene: TRBV20-1; j_gene: TRBJ1-1; d_gene: NA; CDR3aa: CSARDTGYTEAFF; CDR3nt: TGCAGTGCTAGAGATACAGGGTACACTGAAGCTTTCTTT
abundance: NA; v_gene: TRBV29-1; j_gene: TRBJ2-3; d_gene: TRBD1; CDR3aa: CSADRETDTQYF; CDR3nt: TGCAGCGCTGACAGGGAAACAGATACGCAGTATTTT
abundance: many; v_gene: TRBV5-1; j_gene: TRBJ2-7; d_gene: TRBD2; CDR3aa: CASSFEASGAYEQYF; CDR3nt: TGCGCCAGCAGTTTTGAGGCTAGCGGCGCCTACGAGCAGTACTTC
abundance: NA; v_gene: TRBV12-3/TRBV12-4; j_gene: TRBJ2-1; d_gene: NA; CDR3aa: CASSLGDGGNEQFF; CDR3nt: TGTGCCAGCAGTTTAGGGGACGGAGGCAATGAGCAGTTCTTC
abundance: NA; v_gene: TRBV12-3/TRBV12-4; j_gene: TRBJ2-5; d_gene: NA; CDR3aa: CASSSSWGQETQYF; CDR3nt: TGTGCCAGCAGCTCCTCCTGGGGGCAAGAGACCCAGTACTTC
abundance: many; v_gene: TRBV5-1; j_gene: TRBJ1-1; d_gene: TRBD1; CDR3aa: CASSALQGEGEAFF; CDR3nt: TGCGCCAGCAGCGCCTTACAGGGGGAAGGGGAAGCTTTCTTT
abundance: few; v_gene: TRBV6-2/TRBV6-3; j_gene: TRBJ2-1; d_gene: NA; CDR3aa: CASSPSRGRTHEQLF; CDR3nt: TGTGCCAGCAGTCCTTCCCGAGGCAGGACCCATGAGCAGCTCTTC
abundance: few; v_gene: TRBV12-3/TRBV12-4; j_gene: TRBJ2-3; d_gene: NA; CDR3aa: CASSFAGATDTQYF; CDR3nt: TGTGCCAGCAGTTTTGCGGGGGCTACAGATACGCAGTATTTT
abundance: NA; v_gene: TRBV7-9; j_gene: TRBJ1-4; d_gene: NA; CDR3aa: CASSFLGQENEKLFF; CDR3nt: TGTGCCAGCAGCTTCTTGGGACAAGAAAACGAAAAACTGTTTTTT
abundance: many; v_gene: TRBV7-2; j_gene: TRBJ2-1; d_gene: NA; CDR3aa: CASSSIPAAGRQFF; CDR3nt: TGTGCCAGCAGTTCTATCCCAGCAGCGGGTAGGCAGTTCTTC
abundance: NA; v_gene: TRBV19; j_gene: TRBJ1-2; d_gene: NA; CDR3aa: CASKQGAYGYTF; CDR3nt: TGTGCCAGTAAACAGGGCGCCTATGGCTACACCTTC
abundance: few; v_gene: TRBV20-1; j_gene: TRBJ2-5; d_gene: TRBD2; CDR3aa: CSARDYRGGTQETQYF; CDR3nt: TGCAGTGCTAGAGATTATCGCGGGGGGACCCAAGAGACCCAGTACTTC
abundance: once; v_gene: TRBV7-3; j_gene: TRBJ2-3; d_gene: NA; CDR3aa: CASSKSTETDTQYF; CDR3nt: TGTGCCAGCAGTAAATCGACAGAAACAGATACGCAGTATTTT
abundance: few; v_gene: TRBV6-5; j_gene: TRBJ1-2; d_gene: NA; CDR3aa: CASLNPTSNYGYTF; CDR3nt: TGTGCCAGCCTTAACCCTACATCTAACTATGGCTACACCTTC
abundance: NA; v_gene: TRBV6-1; j_gene: TRBJ2-4; d_gene: TRBD1; CDR3aa: CASSVEAGGNIQYF; CDR3nt: TGTGCCAGCAGTGTAGAGGCAGGGGGAAACATTCAGTACTTC
abundance: few; v_gene: TRBV12-3/TRBV12-4; j_gene: TRBJ2-1; d_gene: NA; CDR3aa: CASSWIGDEQFF; CDR3nt: TGTGCCAGCAGTTGGATCGGAGATGAGCAGTTCTTC
abundance: many; v_gene: TRBV2; j_gene: TRBJ2-1; d_gene: TRBD2; CDR3aa: CASSWTSGGYEQFF; CDR3nt: TGTGCCAGCAGTTGGACTAGCGGGGGGTATGAGCAGTTCTTC
abundance: NA; v_gene: TRBV28; j_gene: TRBJ2-5; d_gene: NA; CDR3aa: CASSPQARDQETQYF; CDR3nt: TGTGCCAGCAGTCCCCAGGCCCGGGACCAAGAGACCCAGTACTTC
abundance: once; v_gene: TRBV12-3/TRBV12-4; j_gene: TRBJ2-5; d_gene: TRBD1; CDR3aa: CASSLGGPQGLDQETQYF; CDR3nt: TGTGCCAGCAGTTTAGGAGGCCCACAGGGGCTTGACCAAGAGACCCAGTACTTC
abundance: NA; v_gene: TRBV7-9; j_gene: TRBJ1-6; d_gene: TRBD1; CDR3aa: CASSLELRTGVNSPLHF; CDR3nt: TGTGCCAGCAGCTTAGAGCTCCGGACAGGGGTTAATTCACCCCTCCACTTT